Presented here are 10 T cell receptor beta chains from one specimen sequenced in a study of blood T cell repertoires in COVID-19 (TCRdb year 2020). Receptor libraries were prepared by the immunoSEQ multiplex PCR assay. Not all clones reach the TCRdb copy of this immuneACCESS table, which keeps in-frame sequences only. Checked studies attribute under half of the gap to unresolved V genes and leave the rest unexplained. This sample gives tens of thousands of clones in total; roughly 80% of them show up just once. The ten largest clones add up to 15% to 20% of the sample. The specimen sequenced was peripheral blood. The receptors were gathered from a woman older than 75 with acute or convalescent COVID-19.

The chain employs TRBV10-1 and TRBJ2-1; maybe TRBD2 (5 bases). Deletions cut 7 bases from V and 0 bases from J, with 7 bases between. CDR1 and CDR2 (germline): WNHNN, SYGVQD (reference sequence). This CDR3 contains 13 residues. Here the CDR3 DNA reads TGCGCCAGCATGGGGAGCTCCTACAATGAGCAGTTCTTC. It yields the protein CASMGSSYNEQFF.

This clone was observed a handful of times. This sequence joins TRBV7-9 and TRBJ1-1, with D perhaps matching TRBD1 (5 bases). The V and J ends lost 2 bases and 0 bases respectively, with 19 bases between them. Germline values: CDR1 SEHNR, CDR2 FQNEAQ (reference sequence). This CDR3 spans 18 amino acids. CDR3 sequence reads: CASSLSQGVKTLNTEAFF. The CDR3 DNA reads as TGTGCCAGCAGCTTAAGTCAGGGCGTCAAGACTTTGAACACTGAAGCTTTCTTT.

The chain joins TRBV11-2 to TRBJ2-5; TRBD1 matches at 7 bases. V shed 5 bases and J 4 bases; nucleotides not matched to a gene: 4. Looked up from germline, CDR1 is SGHAT and CDR2 is FQNNGV. CDR3 length equals 13 residues. CDR3 protein: CASSPRTGETQYF. CDR3 sequence (DNA): TGTGCCAGCAGCCCCCGGACAGGAGAGACCCAGTACTTC.

This chain uses TRBV29-1 with TRBJ2-5; the match to TRBD2 covers 7 bases. Germline V gene lookup returns CDR1 SQVTM and CDR2 ANQGSEA. The V and J ends lost 6 bases and 2 bases, in that order; junction bases with no gene match: 3. The CDR3 runs 12 residues. The CDR3 bases are TGCAGCGTCGCTAGCGGACAAGAGACCCAGTACTTC. It yields the protein CSVASGQETQYF.

The V call is TRBV15, the J call TRBJ1-4; D gene unclear. The CDR3 is 13 residues long. Germline V gene sequence: CDR1 LNHNV, CDR2 YYDKDF (reference sequence). V lost 0 bases to trimming and J lost 8 bases, with 7 bases between them. CDR3 DNA: TGTGCCACCAGCAGAGAGATGCGAGAAAAACTGTTTTTT. Protein product: CATSREMREKLFF.

This sequence joins TRBV6-4 and TRBJ2-4, with 15 bases that match TRBD2. The CDR3 runs 18 residues. The V gene's germline CDR1 is MRHNA and CDR2 SNTAGT. The V gene end was trimmed by 7 bases and the J gene end by 2 bases; junction bases not matched to a gene: 9. This CDR3 reads CASTPMGLAGGTKNIQYF. The CDR3 nucleotides are TGTGCCAGCACCCCCATGGGACTAGCGGGGGGAACCAAAAACATTCAGTACTTC.

The V call is TRBV15, the J call TRBJ2-1, with D perhaps matching TRBD1 (6 bases). CDR1 is LNHNV and CDR2 is YYDKDF in the germline V gene (reference sequence). The germline V and J ends were trimmed by 2 bases and 10 bases, with 6 bases remaining between them. The length of the CDR3 is 11 residues. Here the CDR3 DNA reads TGTGCCACCAGCAGAACAGGGGAGCAGTTCTTC. This translates into CATSRTGEQFF.

The gene calls are TRBV11-2 and TRBJ1-1, with TRBD1 matching over 7 bases. This CDR3 comprises 15 residues. J was trimmed by 2 bases and V by 0 bases; bases with no gene match: 3. Germline V gene sequence: CDR1 SGHAT, CDR2 FQNNGV. CDR3 DNA: TGTGCCAGCAGCTTAGAAGGACAGGTTAACACTGAAGCTTTCTTT. This encodes CASSLEGQVNTEAFF. Full variable domain (remainder filled in from reference TRBV11-2 and TRBJ1-1): EAGVAQSPRYKIIEKRQSVAFWCNPISGHATLYWYQQILGQGPKLLIQFQNNGVVDDSQLPKDRFSAERLKGVDSTLKIQPAKLEDSAVYLCASSLEGQVNTEAFFGQGTRLTVV.

This clone was found a few times. This rearrangement joins TRBV5-4 to TRBJ1-2, with a tentative D call TRBD1 (6 bases). Per the germline V gene, CDR1 is SGHNT and CDR2 is YYREEE (reference sequence). The V gene lost 6 bases and the J gene lost 12 bases, with 15 bases spanning the gap. The CDR3 totals 11 residues. The CDR3 reads CASTFGQTNTF. The CDR3 DNA reads TGTGCCAGCACCTTTGGACAGACGAACACCTTC. The entire variable domain, with the rest obtained from reference TRBV5-4 and TRBJ1-2, is as follows: ETGVTQSPTHLIKTRGQQVTLRCSSQSGHNTVSWYQQALGQGPQFIFQYYREEENGRGNFPPRFSGLQFPNYSSELNVNALELDDSALYLCASTFGQTNTFGSGTRLTVV.

The chain carries TRBV5-4 and TRBJ2-1, with no clear D. Germline values: CDR1 SGHNT, CDR2 YYREEE (reference sequence). The V end lost 4 bases, the J end lost 9 bases, and 11 bases lay between the germline ends. The CDR3 loop spans 12 amino acids. For the CDR3, the DNA is TGTGCCAGCAGCACGTATCCGGGTGAGCAGTTCTTC. Amino acids: CASSTYPGEQFF.